The rows below give T cell receptor beta chains drawn from one sample of a study of blood T cells in healthy people across ages. MiXCR was run by TCRdb on the 5' RACE reads, yielding one entry per CDR3 protein. The repertoire holds around 1,500,000 distinct CDR3 sequences, with roughly 45% as singletons. Sequenced: blood. The origin of the receptors is a woman between 18 and 30 years old in good health. The CDR3 runs from the conserved cysteine through the conserved F or W. Fields, in order: CDR3 protein, CDR3 DNA, J gene, D gene, clone size, V gene. The D gene is left open where the match is weak. Size values are once, few and many counts, or a class for expanded clones, and some rows have none.

cdr3_aa: CSVRGTAKNTEAFF
cdr3_nt: TGCAGCGTCCGAGGGACGGCCAAGAACACTGAAGCTTTCTTT
j_call: TRBJ1-1
d_call: .
clone_size: .
v_call: TRBV29-1

cdr3_aa: CASSQDGQGARTDTQYF
cdr3_nt: TGTGCCAGCAGCCAAGACGGACAGGGGGCAAGGACAGATACGCAGTATTTT
j_call: TRBJ2-3
d_call: TRBD1
clone_size: few
v_call: TRBV4-2

cdr3_aa: CSARVAGTSGINEQFF
cdr3_nt: TGCAGTGCTAGAGTTGCCGGGACTAGCGGGATCAATGAGCAGTTCTTC
j_call: TRBJ2-1
d_call: TRBD2
clone_size: few
v_call: TRBV20-1

cdr3_aa: CASSQVGNGGTEAFF
cdr3_nt: TGCGCCAGCAGCCAAGTAGGGAATGGGGGCACTGAAGCTTTCTTT
j_call: TRBJ1-1
d_call: .
clone_size: few
v_call: TRBV4-1

cdr3_aa: CASSVESARETQYF
cdr3_nt: TGTGCCAGCAGCGTAGAATCCGCCAGGGAGACCCAGTACTTC
j_call: TRBJ2-5
d_call: .
clone_size: few
v_call: TRBV9

cdr3_aa: CASSPLGLGYEQYF
cdr3_nt: TGTGCCAGCAGCCCGCTCGGTCTCGGGTACGAGCAGTACTTC
j_call: TRBJ2-7
d_call: .
clone_size: few
v_call: TRBV12-3/TRBV12-4

cdr3_aa: CASSLSRGCYGYTF
cdr3_nt: TGTGCCAGCAGTTTAAGCAGGGGGTGTTATGGCTACACCTTC
j_call: TRBJ1-2
d_call: TRBD1
clone_size: .
v_call: TRBV12-3/TRBV12-4

cdr3_aa: CASSQDRTSLQKLFF
cdr3_nt: TGCGCCAGCAGCCAAGACCGCACCTCTCTCCAAAAACTGTTTTTT
j_call: TRBJ1-4
d_call: .
clone_size: .
v_call: TRBV4-1

cdr3_aa: CASSLRQGAPDQPQHF
cdr3_nt: TGTGCCAGCAGTCTGCGACAGGGGGCCCCGGATCAGCCCCAGCATTTT
j_call: TRBJ1-5
d_call: TRBD1
clone_size: few
v_call: TRBV7-2

cdr3_aa: CSARVLAGVPNEKLFF
cdr3_nt: TGCAGTGCTAGAGTCCTAGCGGGAGTGCCTAATGAAAAACTGTTTTTT
j_call: TRBJ1-4
d_call: .
clone_size: few
v_call: TRBV20-1

cdr3_aa: CASSPYSGSAYNEQFF
cdr3_nt: TGTGCCAGCAGCCCTTATAGCGGGAGCGCCTACAATGAGCAGTTCTTC
j_call: TRBJ2-1
d_call: TRBD2
clone_size: once
v_call: TRBV14

cdr3_aa: CSAMTARAMNTEAFF
cdr3_nt: TGCAGTGCTATGACTGCCCGCGCGATGAACACTGAAGCTTTCTTT
j_call: TRBJ1-1
d_call: .
clone_size: .
v_call: TRBV20-1

cdr3_aa: CSATELAPYTDTQYF
cdr3_nt: TGCAGTGCTACCGAACTAGCTCCCTACACAGATACGCAGTATTTT
j_call: TRBJ2-3
d_call: .
clone_size: few
v_call: TRBV20-1

cdr3_aa: CASSGAVKNSPLHF
cdr3_nt: TGTGCCAGCAGTGGGGCCGTTAAAAATTCACCCCTCCACTTT
j_call: TRBJ1-6
d_call: .
clone_size: few
v_call: TRBV12-3/TRBV12-4

cdr3_aa: CSGRQEAAGTDTQYF
cdr3_nt: TGCAGCGGACGACAGGAGGCGGCCGGCACAGATACGCAGTATTTT
j_call: TRBJ2-3
d_call: .
clone_size: .
v_call: TRBV29-1

cdr3_aa: CASSESRGSGETQYF
cdr3_nt: TGCGCCAGCAGTGAGTCGCGGGGGTCGGGAGAGACCCAGTACTTC
j_call: TRBJ2-5
d_call: TRBD2
clone_size: .
v_call: TRBV10-1

cdr3_aa: CASSPPRSYEQYF
cdr3_nt: TGTGCCAGCAGCCCTCCGCGCTCCTACGAGCAGTACTTC
j_call: TRBJ2-7
d_call: .
clone_size: few
v_call: TRBV9

cdr3_aa: CSARALLGSVDTQYF
cdr3_nt: TGCAGTGCTAGAGCCCTCCTCGGCAGCGTGGATACGCAGTATTTT
j_call: TRBJ2-3
d_call: .
clone_size: .
v_call: TRBV20-1

cdr3_aa: CSVDGRGQGNEQFF
cdr3_nt: TGCAGCGTTGACGGCAGGGGGCAAGGAAATGAGCAGTTCTTC
j_call: TRBJ2-1
d_call: TRBD1
clone_size: .
v_call: TRBV29-1

cdr3_aa: CSAREGGGSNYGYTF
cdr3_nt: TGCAGTGCTAGAGAAGGAGGGGGCAGTAACTATGGCTACACCTTC
j_call: TRBJ1-2
d_call: TRBD1
clone_size: few
v_call: TRBV20-1

cdr3_aa: CANSTPGLAADTQYF
cdr3_nt: TGTGCCAACAGCACCCCGGGACTAGCGGCAGATACGCAGTATTTT
j_call: TRBJ2-3
d_call: TRBD2
clone_size: .
v_call: TRBV7-9

cdr3_aa: CSARGQNYGYTF
cdr3_nt: TGCAGTGCTAGAGGACAGAACTATGGCTACACCTTC
j_call: TRBJ1-2
d_call: .
clone_size: few
v_call: TRBV20-1

cdr3_aa: CASSLAQGRAFF
cdr3_nt: TGCGCCAGCAGCTTGGCCCAGGGGAGAGCTTTCTTT
j_call: TRBJ1-1
d_call: .
clone_size: .
v_call: TRBV5-1

cdr3_aa: CASSQDGLAGVGEQFF
cdr3_nt: TGCGCCAGCAGCCAAGACGGCCTAGCGGGAGTCGGTGAGCAGTTCTTC
j_call: TRBJ2-1
d_call: TRBD2
clone_size: .
v_call: TRBV4-1

cdr3_aa: CAAWTAYPTCEQYF
cdr3_nt: TGTGCCGCCTGGACAGCCTACCCCACTTGCGAGCAGTACTTT
j_call: TRBJ2-7
d_call: .
clone_size: .
v_call: TRBV6-1

cdr3_aa: CASVPLSGRSYNEQFF
cdr3_nt: TGTGCTAGTGTCCCCCTTAGCGGGAGATCCTACAATGAGCAGTTCTTC
j_call: TRBJ2-1
d_call: TRBD2
clone_size: once
v_call: TRBV12-5

cdr3_aa: CASSSSTPSANEQFF
cdr3_nt: TGTGCCAGCAGCTCATCGACCCCTAGCGCCAATGAGCAGTTCTTC
j_call: TRBJ2-1
d_call: .
clone_size: .
v_call: TRBV7-9

cdr3_aa: CAISDQGSGYTF
cdr3_nt: TGTGCCATCAGTGATCAGGGGTCTGGCTACACCTTC
j_call: TRBJ1-2
d_call: .
clone_size: .
v_call: TRBV10-3

cdr3_aa: CASLSRTGQWGYEQYF
cdr3_nt: TGTGCCAGCTTGAGTCGGACGGGGCAGTGGGGCTACGAGCAGTACTTC
j_call: TRBJ2-7
d_call: .
clone_size: .
v_call: TRBV6-1

cdr3_aa: CASSLGAGAAGNTIYF
cdr3_nt: TGTGCCAGCAGCTTAGGGGCCGGGGCAGCTGGAAACACCATATATTTT
j_call: TRBJ1-3
d_call: .
clone_size: .
v_call: TRBV7-8

cdr3_aa: CASSLGLAGSTLSYGYTF
cdr3_nt: TGTGCCAGCAGCTTGGGCCTGGCAGGCAGTACCCTTAGCTATGGCTACACCTTC
j_call: TRBJ1-2
d_call: .
clone_size: few
v_call: TRBV5-5

cdr3_aa: CASSSQSGDYYGYTF
cdr3_nt: TGTGCCAGCAGCTCCCAGAGCGGGGATTACTATGGCTACACCTTC
j_call: TRBJ1-2
d_call: .
clone_size: .
v_call: TRBV7-6

cdr3_aa: CASSPRQGSDQPQHF
cdr3_nt: TGTGCCAGCTCACCACGACAGGGGAGTGATCAGCCCCAGCATTTT
j_call: TRBJ1-5
d_call: TRBD1
clone_size: .
v_call: TRBV18

cdr3_aa: CASSEGLAPTNEQFF
cdr3_nt: TGTGCCAGCAGTGAAGGGCTAGCGCCTACAAATGAGCAGTTCTTC
j_call: TRBJ2-1
d_call: .
clone_size: few
v_call: TRBV6-1

cdr3_aa: CASSFRDGPLNTEAFF
cdr3_nt: TGTGCCAGCAGTTTCAGGGATGGCCCTTTGAACACTGAAGCTTTCTTT
j_call: TRBJ1-1
d_call: .
clone_size: once
v_call: TRBV12-3/TRBV12-4

cdr3_aa: CASSQTSSGLYNEQFF
cdr3_nt: TGTGCCAGCAGCCAAACTTCCAGCGGACTCTACAATGAGCAGTTCTTC
j_call: TRBJ2-1
d_call: .
clone_size: .
v_call: TRBV3-1

cdr3_aa: CASSPVSGRETQYF
cdr3_nt: TGTGCCAGCTCACCGGTATCAGGGAGGGAGACCCAGTACTTC
j_call: TRBJ2-5
d_call: .
clone_size: .
v_call: TRBV18

cdr3_aa: CASSPEGEPYNEQFF
cdr3_nt: TGCGCCAGCAGCCCGGAGGGGGAACCCTACAATGAGCAGTTCTTC
j_call: TRBJ2-1
d_call: .
clone_size: few
v_call: TRBV5-1

cdr3_aa: CASSPERGQQGVRYGYTF
cdr3_nt: TGTGCCAGCAGCCCCGAACGTGGCCAGCAGGGGGTTCGCTATGGCTACACCTTC
j_call: TRBJ1-2
d_call: TRBD1
clone_size: few
v_call: TRBV3-1

cdr3_aa: CASSYGIGTNGYTF
cdr3_nt: TGTGCCAGCAGTTACGGGATTGGAACTAATGGCTACACCTTC
j_call: TRBJ1-2
d_call: .
clone_size: few
v_call: TRBV6-2/TRBV6-3

cdr3_aa: CAQGTSAYGYTF
cdr3_nt: TGTGCCCAAGGGACGTCAGCCTATGGCTACACCTTC
j_call: TRBJ1-2
d_call: .
clone_size: few
v_call: TRBV28